Following are 31 T cell receptor beta chains from one sample sequenced in a study of blood T cell repertoires in COVID-19. The repertoire was sequenced with immunoSEQ multiplex PCR; TCRdb's copy has only in-frame clones and lacks some. The data hold just over 300,000 clones, with approximately 89% observed a single time. Sequenced input: PBMCs or T cells enriched from blood (not recorded which). The receptor source for this set is a woman in her thirties or forties who had recovered from COVID-19.

The chain combines TRBV27 with TRBJ2-7; 9 bases are a match to TRBD1. Per the germline V gene, CDR1 is MNHEY and CDR2 is SMNVEV (reference sequence). CDR3 size: 15 residues. V gave up 4 bases and J gave up 1 base; unmatched junction bases: 5. CDR3 in amino acids: CASSSPGTGSYEQYF. Written as DNA, the CDR3 is TGTGCCAGCAGTTCCCCCGGGACAGGGTCCTACGAGCAGTACTTC.

The J gene is TRBJ1-5, the V gene TRBV24-1; 9 bases are a match to TRBD1. J gave up 1 base and V 0 bases, and 18 bases lay outside the gene matches. CDR3 length: 22 residues. The germline gives CDR1 KGHDR, CDR2 SFDVKD. In DNA form, the CDR3 reads TGTGCCACCAGTGATTTGCGAGGCGGGAGTCTGGGACAGGGAGTGAGCAATCAGCCCCAGCATTTT. It codes for CATSDLRGGSLGQGVSNQPQHF.

The J gene is TRBJ2-1, the V gene TRBV5-8; the match to TRBD2 covers 10 bases. There are 13 residues in the CDR3. CDR1 is SGHTS and CDR2 is YDEGEE in the germline V gene. V was pared by 4 bases and J by 15 bases, with 10 bases of the junction left unmatched. CDR3 DNA sequence: TGTGCCAGCAGCCCTCAGCGGGAGGGCCCTAGGTTCTTC. Its protein product is CASSPQREGPRFF. The full variable domain, its missing parts supplied by reference TRBV5-8 and TRBJ2-1, is EAGVTQSPTHLIKTRGQQATLRCSPISGHTSVYWYQQALGLGLQFLLWYDEGEERNRGNFPPRFSGRQFPNYSSELNVNALELEDSALYLCASSPQREGPRFFGPGTRLTVL.

This chain joins TRBV19 and TRBJ2-1; 11 bases fit TRBD2. This CDR3 comprises 15 residues. Germline V CDR1 and CDR2: LNHDA, SQIVND (reference sequence). J gave up 8 bases and V 7 bases, and 10 bases lay outside the gene matches. The CDR3 DNA sequence: TGTGCCAGTAACCCCACTAGCGGGAGTAGCGATGAGCAGTTCTTC. As protein: CASNPTSGSSDEQFF.

The sample holds one count of this clone. The chain recombines TRBV3-1 (or the pseudogene TRBV3-2) with TRBJ1-1; D is undetermined. Trimming removed 4 bases at V and 5 bases at J, with 20 bases between. Germline CDR1 LGHDT, CDR2 YNNKEL (reference sequence). CDR3 length equals 16 residues. CDR3 in DNA: TGTGCCAGCAGCCTCGAGGGCGGGCAAGGCCAGACTGAAGCTTTCTTT. This codes for CASSLEGGQGQTEAFF.

The chain joins TRBV11-2 to TRBJ1-2; no definite D call. Per germline, CDR1 SGHAT and CDR2 FQNNGV. The CDR3 has 14 amino acids. Trimming took 5 bases from V and 4 from J, leaving 14 bases between them. The CDR3 reads CASSQRRGSYGYTF. The CDR3 DNA reads TGTGCCAGCAGCCAAAGGCGAGGGAGCTATGGCTACACCTTC.

The genes are TRBV5-1 and TRBJ2-5; the D is unclear. Trimming took off 4 bases at V and 4 bases at J, with 11 bases between the two ends. The CDR3 runs 13 residues. Germline CDR1 and CDR2: SGHRS and YFSETQ. The CDR3 loop reads CASSPGRRETQYF. CDR3 nucleotides: TGCGCCAGCAGCCCCGGTAGAAGAGAGACCCAGTACTTC.

V usage is TRBV9 and J usage is TRBJ1-3; 10 bases are shared with TRBD1. The length of the CDR3 is 16 residues. Per germline, CDR1 SGDLS and CDR2 YYNGEE. The ends lost 2 bases at V and 3 bases at J; junction bases unmatched: 5. CDR3 sequence: CASSVGQGQGGNTIYF. DNA of the CDR3: TGTGCCAGCAGCGTGGGACAGGGGCAAGGTGGAAACACCATATATTTT.

V gene TRBV4-1 combines with J gene TRBJ2-3; 9 nucleotides line up with TRBD1. V shed 6 bases, J shed 3 bases, and the junction held 13 bases outside the gene matches. Germline CDR1 is MGHRA and CDR2 is YSYEKL. This CDR3 comprises 17 residues. For the CDR3, the DNA is TGCGCCAGCAGTTTTACCTCCGGGACAGGGTGGACAGATACGCAGTATTTT. This translates into CASSFTSGTGWTDTQYF.

This clone came up once. The V and J genes are TRBV24-1 and TRBJ2-5, with 10 nucleotides matching TRBD1. Germline CDR1 is KGHDR and CDR2 is SFDVKD. This CDR3 has 16 amino acids. V dropped 7 bases and J dropped 5; count of bases not matched to a gene: 12. CDR3: CATSLPTGGGGETQYF. CDR3 nucleotides: TGTGCCACCAGCCTCCCGACAGGGGGCGGGGGGGAGACCCAGTACTTC.

J is TRBJ1-1 and V is TRBV11-1; D is perhaps TRBD1 (5 bases). This CDR3 has 16 residues. The V gene's germline CDR1 is SGHAT and CDR2 FQDESV (reference sequence). Between the trimmed V and J ends, which lost 3 bases and 1 base, there was a span of 15 bases. For the CDR3, the DNA is TGTGCCAGCAGCTTCAGCAGGGCGGGATCGAACACTGAAGCTTTCTTT. It specifies CASSFSRAGSNTEAFF.

The chain uses TRBV24-1 and TRBJ1-2, with a weak D call TRBD1 (5 bases). Germline V lookup: CDR1 KGHDR, CDR2 SFDVKD. V lost 6 bases to trimming and J lost 8 bases, with 21 bases between them. CDR3 length equals 15 residues. CDR3 DNA: TGTGCCACCAGTTTGGTGGGGAGGGCGAGGGACGGCTACACCTTC. Translation: CATSLVGRARDGYTF.

This chain joins TRBV11-3 and TRBJ2-7, with 8 bases that match TRBD1. This CDR3 has 14 amino acids. Unmatched junction bases numbered 2, after V lost 4 bases and J lost 0 bases. Germline V gives CDR1 SGHNT, CDR2 YENEEA. In DNA, the CDR3 is TGTGCCAGCAGCTGGGGACAGGCCTCCTACGAGCAGTACTTC. The encoded protein is CASSWGQASYEQYF.

This rearrangement joins TRBV30 to TRBJ1-2; weak D call: TRBD1 (5 bases). Germline loops: CDR1 GTSNPN, CDR2 SVGIG (reference sequence). V dropped 4 bases and J dropped 3 bases, with 12 bases sitting between them. This CDR3 comprises 13 residues. CDR3 bases: TGTGCCTGGACCACAGGAAAGTACTATGGCTACACCTTC. Its translation is CAWTTGKYYGYTF.

This clone was counted a few times. The chain uses TRBV7-9 and TRBJ1-2, with a weak D call TRBD1 (5 bases). Trimming cost V 5 bases and J 6 bases, with 19 bases left between them. CDR1 is SEHNR, CDR2 FQNEAQ, per germline (reference sequence). This CDR3 has 15 amino acids. The CDR3: CASSQPSGEVNGYTF. DNA for the CDR3: TGTGCCAGCAGCCAACCTTCGGGGGAGGTAAATGGCTACACCTTC.

The chain uses TRBV11-3 and TRBJ2-1; D uncertain. Trimming removed 3 bases at V and 12 bases at J, with 12 bases between. The CDR3 length is 12 residues. Germline CDR1 SGHNT, CDR2 YENEEA. In DNA form, the CDR3 reads TGTGCCAGCAGCTTTATCGGCGGTGTGCAGTTCTTC. Translated: CASSFIGGVQFF.

The chain couples TRBV28 to TRBJ1-5, with 9 bases matching TRBD1. Unmatched junction bases numbered 9, after V lost 8 bases and J lost 4 bases. CDR3 length: 15 residues. Germline assignment: CDR1 MDHEN and CDR2 SYDVKM. CDR3 in amino acids: CASSGEGQGNQPQHF. The CDR3 DNA sequence: TGTGCCAGCTCAGGGGAGGGACAGGGAAATCAGCCCCAGCATTTT.

The chain is built from TRBV4-2 and TRBJ2-3; 14 bases agree with TRBD2. The CDR3 contains 19 residues. Germline V gene data show CDR1 as LGHNA and CDR2 as YNFKEQ. Unmatched junction bases numbered 8, after V lost 3 bases and J lost 0 bases. The CDR3 nucleotides read TGTGCCAGCAGCCACTTGGGACTAGCGGGAGATGGAAGCACAGATACGCAGTATTTT. Its translation is CASSHLGLAGDGSTDTQYF.

The V gene is TRBV6-1, the J gene TRBJ2-7; 10 positions agree with TRBD2. The germline V gene has CDR1 MNHNS and CDR2 SASEGT. V lost 1 base to trimming and J lost 6 bases; unmatched junction nucleotides: 9. This CDR3 is built from 16 residues. CDR3 residues: CASSEGALAGVGEQYF. The CDR3 DNA sequence: TGTGCCAGCAGTGAAGGGGCCCTAGCGGGAGTTGGCGAGCAGTACTTC.

With respect to this clone: Germline and junction disagree at one end, which may indicate a read error. The chain employs TRBV7-7 and TRBJ2-5; 8 nucleotides match TRBD2. Germline values: CDR1 SSHAT, CDR2 FNYEAQ (reference sequence). This CDR3 is 15 amino acids long. The CDR3 DNA follows: TGTGCTAGCAGCGGGGGCGGGGGGCTCCCGGAGACCCAGTACTTC. Translation: CASSGGGGLPETQYF. Supplemented by reference TRBV7-7 and TRBJ2-5, the full variable domain reads GAGVSQSPRYKVTKRGQDVTLRCDPISSHATLYWYQQALGQGPEFLTYFNYEAQPDKSGLPSDRFSAERPEGSISTLTIQRTEQRDSAMYRCASSGGGGLPETQYFGPGTRLLVL.

This clone came up a few times. The V call is TRBV7-8, the J call TRBJ2-7; 9 bases are a match to TRBD2. The germline gives CDR1 SGHVS, CDR2 FQNEAQ. J gave up 4 bases and V 0 bases, and 4 bases lay outside the gene matches. This CDR3 spans 15 amino acids. CDR3: CASSLASGSPYEQYF. Here the CDR3 DNA reads TGTGCCAGCAGCTTAGCTAGCGGGAGTCCGTACGAGCAGTACTTC.

This chain links TRBV10-1 with TRBJ2-7; tentatively, D is TRBD2 (5 bases). V was clipped by 2 bases and J by 3 bases, with 17 bases between them. The CDR3 totals 16 residues. CDR1 is WNHNN and CDR2 is SYGVQD in the germline V gene (reference sequence). The DNA for the CDR3 is TGCGCCAGCAGTGAGCGGGGAGCTATGGGCGGCTACGAGCAGTACTTC. Its protein is CASSERGAMGGYEQYF.

The rearrangement joins TRBV9 to TRBJ2-3; 13 bases fit TRBD2. The germline V gene has CDR1 SGDLS and CDR2 YYNGEE. J lost 7 bases, V lost 5 bases, and 7 bases had no gene match. CDR3 length: 15 residues. In nucleotides, the CDR3 is TGTGCCAGCAGTGATGAGGGACTAGCGGGGTATACGCAGTATTTT. Protein: CASSDEGLAGYTQYF.

The V call is TRBV14, the J call TRBJ1-6; 7 bases align to TRBD1. This CDR3 region has 16 residues. Germline V gives CDR1 SGHDN, CDR2 FVKESK. Trimming took 2 bases from V and 5 from J; bases not matched to a gene: 6. CDR3 DNA sequence: TGTGCCAGCAGCCAAAGAACAGGGGTTAATAATTCACCCCTCCACTTT. Protein product: CASSQRTGVNNSPLHF.

CDR3 sequence reads: CASSWEASSYEQYF. For the CDR3, the DNA is TGTGCCAGTAGTTGGGAGGCCAGCTCCTACGAGCAGTACTTC. This chain joins TRBV19 and TRBJ2-7; TRBD2 might be the D (6 bases). This CDR3 comprises 14 residues. Germline V gives CDR1 LNHDA, CDR2 SQIVND (reference sequence). The ends were cut back, 5 bases at V and 0 bases at J, with 11 bases in the middle.

The V gene is TRBV7-3, the J gene TRBJ2-3; 8 nucleotides agree with TRBD2. Germline assignment: CDR1 SGHTA and CDR2 FQGTGA. V gave up 3 bases and J gave up 4 bases; unmatched junction bases: 12. The CDR3 contains 17 residues. Here the CDR3 reads CASSFLGGAGVPDTQYF. CDR3 DNA sequence: TGTGCCAGCAGCTTTCTCGGGGGAGCGGGAGTCCCAGATACGCAGTATTTT.

The rearrangement uses TRBV2 and TRBJ2-3; 9 bases align to TRBD2. The V gene end was trimmed by 7 bases and the J gene end by 1 base; junction bases not matched to a gene: 6. CDR1 SNHLY and CDR2 FYNNEI come from the germline V gene. The CDR3 spans 15 residues. CDR3 DNA sequence: TGTGCCAGCATTCCTAGCGGGGAACGCACAGATACGCAGTATTTT. This translates into CASIPSGERTDTQYF. Filled out from reference TRBV2 and TRBJ2-3, the complete variable domain reads EPEVTQTPSHQVTQMGQEVILRCVPISNHLYFYWYRQILGQKVEFLVSFYNNEISEKSEIFDDQFSVERPDGSNFTLKIRSTKLEDSAMYFCASIPSGERTDTQYFGPGTRLTVL.

CDR3 amino acids: CASSLANPSTEAFF. The DNA of the CDR3 is TGCGCCAGCAGCTTGGCCAATCCGAGCACTGAAGCTTTCTTT. The V gene is TRBV5-1, the J gene TRBJ1-1; no reliable D call. This CDR3 comprises 14 residues. The V end was cut by 0 bases, the J end by 4 bases, with 10 bases between. CDR1 SGHRS and CDR2 YFSETQ come from the germline V gene. Filled out from reference TRBV5-1 and TRBJ1-1, the complete variable domain reads KAGVTQTPRYLIKTRGQQVTLSCSPISGHRSVSWYQQTPGQGLQFLFEYFSETQRNKGNFPGRFSGRQFSNSRSEMNVSTLELGDSALYLCASSLANPSTEAFFGQGTRLTVV.

The genes are TRBV4-1 and TRBJ2-7; 11 positions agree with TRBD2. This CDR3 is built from 16 residues. CDR1 and CDR2 from the germline V gene are MGHRA and YSYEKL. Trimming took 0 bases from V and 4 from J; bases not matched to a gene: 5. The chain's CDR3 is CASSQEILAGEYEQYF. The CDR3 bases are TGCGCCAGCAGCCAAGAGATACTAGCGGGAGAGTACGAGCAGTACTTC.

This chain joins TRBV28 and TRBJ1-4, with a possible D match to TRBD1 (5 bases). CDR3 length: 17 amino acids. The V end lost 2 bases, the J end lost 8 bases, and 21 bases lay between the germline ends. Germline-derived CDR1 and CDR2 are MDHEN and SYDVKM. CDR3 DNA sequence: TGTGCCAGCAGTTTACCTGGCGTCAGGGTGGTAAGGGAAAAACTGTTTTTT. Translated, it gives CASSLPGVRVVREKLFF. The whole variable domain, filled in from reference TRBV28 and TRBJ1-4, reads DVKVTQSSRYLVKRTGEKVFLECVQDMDHENMFWYRQDPGLGLRLIYFSYDVKMKEKGDIPEGYSVSREKKERFSLILESASTNQTSMYLCASSLPGVRVVREKLFFGSGTQLSVL.

The gene calls are TRBV7-2 and TRBJ1-5; 7 bases match TRBD1. V trimming: 2 bases; J trimming: 3 bases; junction bases outside the gene matches: 4. Per germline, CDR1 SGHTA and CDR2 FQGNSA. The CDR3 covers 15 residues. The CDR3 reads CASSLLTGINQPQHF. CDR3 sequence (DNA): TGTGCCAGCAGCTTATTGACAGGGATCAATCAGCCCCAGCATTTT. Full variable domain (missing parts from reference TRBV7-2 and TRBJ1-5): GAGVSQSPSNKVTEKGKDVELRCDPISGHTALYWYRQSLGQGLEFLIYFQGNSAPDKSGLPSDRFSAERTGGSVSTLTIQRTQQEDSAVYLCASSLLTGINQPQHFGDGTRLSIL.